This T cell receptor beta chain was captured by sequencing in a study of blood T cell repertoires in COVID-19. The wider study: From the United States, Italy and Spain came samples of acute and convalescent COVID-19. Sample material is recorded as cDNA or gDNA derived from T cells, B-cell-depleted T cells, or PBMCs.

Per the original methods: For nucleated cells, counts were estimated from reference gene primer amplification. Here immunoSEQ multiplex PCR was the method, and the copy in TCRdb shows in-frame clones only, minus some. D and trimming were read from the DNA, whereas the V and J calls and clone size are those reported in that table. The repertoire holds 55,000 to 75,000 clones, with more than 60% as singletons. The ends lost 7 bases at V and 6 bases at J; junction bases unmatched: 7. The CDR3 is 14 amino acids. Germline V gene sequence: CDR1 LNHDA, CDR2 SQIVND (reference sequence). This TCR was sampled from a man aged 55 to 70 with acute or convalescent COVID-19. Sequenced sample: peripheral blood. This chain links TRBV19 with TRBJ2-1, with 9 bases lining up with TRBD1. Here the CDR3 reads CASMWDRAGNEQFF. The CDR3 nucleotides are TGTGCCAGTATGTGGGACAGGGCGGGCAATGAGCAGTTCTTC.